Listed below are T cell receptor beta chains from one sample, sequenced in a study of cytomegalovirus exposure and HLA in healthy donors. Repertoires were generated with immunoSEQ multiplex PCR, while TCRdb's copy carries only in-frame clones and drops some. Of 150,000 to 200,000 clones listed, 75% to 85% are singletons. The source material was PBMCs. These receptor sequences come from a woman in her thirties in good health and CMV-seropositive. Both conserved end residues are part of each CDR3. The D gene is left open where the match is weak. Expanded clones are given a class, and other clones once, few, many or no size at all.

clone_size | j_call | v_call | d_call | cdr3_nt | cdr3_aa
once | TRBJ2-7 | TRBV7-3 | - | TGTGCCGGCAGCTTGGGGAGCCTCCCCTACGAGCAGTACTTC | CAGSLGSLPYEQYF
- | TRBJ2-2 | TRBV19 | TRBD1 | TGTGCCAGTAGTGCAGGGGGCACCGGGGAGCTGTTTTTT | CASSAGGTGELFF
once | TRBJ2-6 | TRBV7-8 | - | TGTGCCAGCAGCTTAGCCGGGACCAACGTCCTGACTTTC | CASSLAGTNVLTF
- | TRBJ2-2 | TRBV7-9 | TRBD2 | TGTGCCAGCAGCGCAAGACTAGCGGGGGGCGGGGAGCTGTTTTTT | CASSARLAGGGELFF
- | TRBJ1-2 | TRBV4-2 | TRBD1 | TGTGCCAGCAGCCAGGGGGGACAGGGAGTCCTTGGCTACACCTTC | CASSQGGQGVLGYTF
- | TRBJ1-3 | TRBV6-5 | - | TGTGCCAGCAGCCGCGCGAGGGGGAATGGAAACACCATATATTTT | CASSRARGNGNTIYF
- | TRBJ2-1 | TRBV10-2 | - | TGCGCCAGCAAGGTAGAGGGTAAGGGTTTAAATGAGCAGTTCTTC | CASKVEGKGLNEQFF
- | TRBJ2-3 | TRBV5-6 | - | TGTGCCAGCAGCCCTATAAGCTGGGCGGGGCGTAGCACAGATACGCAGTATTTT | CASSPISWAGRSTDTQYF
few | TRBJ1-5 | TRBV4-1 | - | TGCGCCAGCAGCCAAGAGACCAGGATTTTGGGTGGCAATCAGCCCCAGCATTTT | CASSQETRILGGNQPQHF
- | TRBJ2-5 | TRBV7-9 | TRBD1 | TGTGCCAGCAGCTTTCGACAGGGTTACCAAGAGACCCAGTACTTC | CASSFRQGYQETQYF
- | TRBJ2-5 | TRBV28 | TRBD2 | TGTGCCAGCAGTACCGCGGGGGAGGAAGGGACCCAGTACTTC | CASSTAGEEGTQYF
- | TRBJ1-3 | TRBV18 | - | TGTGCCAGCTCACCAGGTCGGGGGAACTTTGGAAACACCATATATTTT | CASSPGRGNFGNTIYF
- | TRBJ2-3 | TRBV7-3 | TRBD2 | TGTGCCAGCAGCTTAGTGGTAGCGGGGGGTAACACAGATACGCAGTATTTT | CASSLVVAGGNTDTQYF
once | TRBJ1-2 | TRBV6-4 | - | TGTGCCAGTATTCCAGGGATTGAGATCTATGGCTACACCTTC | CASIPGIEIYGYTF
few | TRBJ2-7 | TRBV27 | - | TGTGCCAGCAGTCCGGGTTTTGAGAGAGAGCAGTACTTC | CASSPGFEREQYF
- | TRBJ2-3 | TRBV20-1 | - | TGCAGTGCTGGACTCCAGAATACGCAGTATTTT | CSAGLQNTQYF
- | TRBJ2-7 | TRBV27 | - | TGTGCCAGCAGTCCCGACAGCCTCTACGAGCAGTACTTC | CASSPDSLYEQYF